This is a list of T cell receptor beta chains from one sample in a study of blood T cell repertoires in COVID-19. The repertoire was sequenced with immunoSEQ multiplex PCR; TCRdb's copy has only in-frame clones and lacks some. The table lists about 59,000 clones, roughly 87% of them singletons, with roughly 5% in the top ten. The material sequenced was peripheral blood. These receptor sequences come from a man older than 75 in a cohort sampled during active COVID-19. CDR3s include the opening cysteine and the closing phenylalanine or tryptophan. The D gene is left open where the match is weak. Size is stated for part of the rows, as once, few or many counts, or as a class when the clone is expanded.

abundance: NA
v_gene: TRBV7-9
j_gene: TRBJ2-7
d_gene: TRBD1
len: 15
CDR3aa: CASSRTDRAYYEQYF
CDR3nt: TGTGCCAGCAGCCGTACGGACAGGGCCTACTACGAGCAGTACTTC

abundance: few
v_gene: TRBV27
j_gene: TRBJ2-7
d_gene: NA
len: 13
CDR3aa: CASSSLLGDEQYF
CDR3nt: TGTGCCAGCAGTTCGCTTTTAGGGGACGAGCAGTACTTC

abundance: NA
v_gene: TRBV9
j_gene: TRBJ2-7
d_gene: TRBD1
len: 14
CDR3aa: CASSVVGGHYEQYF
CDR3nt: TGTGCCAGCAGCGTAGTAGGGGGCCACTACGAGCAGTACTTC

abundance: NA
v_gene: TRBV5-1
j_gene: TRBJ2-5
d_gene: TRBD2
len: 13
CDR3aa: CASSPGGIETQYF
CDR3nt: TGCGCCAGCAGCCCGGGGGGAATCGAGACCCAGTACTTC

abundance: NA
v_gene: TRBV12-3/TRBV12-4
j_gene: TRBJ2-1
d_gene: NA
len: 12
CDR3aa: CASSSRDNEQFF
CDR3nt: TGTGCCAGCAGCAGCAGGGACAATGAGCAGTTCTTC

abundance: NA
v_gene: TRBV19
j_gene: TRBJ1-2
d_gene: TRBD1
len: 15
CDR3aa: CASKQTGTGFNGYTF
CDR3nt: TGTGCCAGCAAGCAAACCGGGACAGGGTTTAATGGCTACACCTTC

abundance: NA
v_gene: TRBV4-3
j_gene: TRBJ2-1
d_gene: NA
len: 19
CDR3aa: CASSQDPASSRISDNEQFF
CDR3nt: TGCGCCAGCAGCCAAGATCCTGCTAGCAGCCGCATAAGTGACAATGAGCAGTTCTTC

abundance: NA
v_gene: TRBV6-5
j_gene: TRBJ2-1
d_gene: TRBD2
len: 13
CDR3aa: CASSSTGGTHFFF
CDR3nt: TGTGCCAGCAGTTCCACCGGGGGGACCCATTTCTTCTTC

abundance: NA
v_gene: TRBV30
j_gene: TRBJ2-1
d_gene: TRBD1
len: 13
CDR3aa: CAWSPQGAIEQFF
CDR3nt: TGTGCCTGGAGTCCACAGGGGGCCATTGAGCAGTTCTTC

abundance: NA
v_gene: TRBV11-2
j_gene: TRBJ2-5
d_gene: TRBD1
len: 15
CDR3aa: CASSARQGSQETQYF
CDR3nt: TGTGCCAGCAGCGCCCGACAGGGGTCACAAGAGACCCAGTACTTC

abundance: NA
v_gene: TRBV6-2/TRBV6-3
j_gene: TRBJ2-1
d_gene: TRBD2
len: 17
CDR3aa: CASSLIPAGGVYNEQFF
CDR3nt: TGTGCCAGCAGTTTAATCCCTGCGGGGGGGGTCTACAATGAGCAGTTCTTC

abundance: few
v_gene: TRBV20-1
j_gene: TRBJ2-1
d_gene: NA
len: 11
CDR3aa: CSATLRYEQFF
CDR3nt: TGCAGTGCTACCCTCCGGTATGAGCAGTTCTTC

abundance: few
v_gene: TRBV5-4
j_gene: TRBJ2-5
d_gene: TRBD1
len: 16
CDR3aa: CASSLEGQGNQETQYF
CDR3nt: TGTGCCAGCAGCTTGGAAGGACAGGGAAACCAAGAGACCCAGTACTTC

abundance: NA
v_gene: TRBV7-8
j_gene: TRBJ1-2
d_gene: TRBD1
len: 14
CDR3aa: CASSPGQGNYGYTF
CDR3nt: TGTGCCAGCAGCCCGGGACAGGGTAACTATGGCTACACCTTC

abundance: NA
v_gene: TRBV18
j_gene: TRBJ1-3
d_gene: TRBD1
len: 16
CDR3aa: CASSPRGQIKGNTIYF
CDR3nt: TGTGCCAGCTCACCGCGGGGACAGATTAAAGGAAACACCATATATTTT

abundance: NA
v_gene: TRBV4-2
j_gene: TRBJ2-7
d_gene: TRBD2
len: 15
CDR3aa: CASSQDESGGYEQYF
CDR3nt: TGTGCCAGCAGCCAAGATGAGTCGGGGGGCTACGAGCAGTACTTC

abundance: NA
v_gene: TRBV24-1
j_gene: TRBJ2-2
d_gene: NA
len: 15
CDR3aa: CATSDSLGSTGELFF
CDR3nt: TGTGCCACCAGTGATTCCTTAGGGAGCACCGGGGAGCTGTTTTTT

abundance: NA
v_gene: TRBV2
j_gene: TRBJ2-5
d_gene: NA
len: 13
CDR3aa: CASSEGGRETQYF
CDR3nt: TGTGCCAGCAGTGAAGGCGGTAGAGAGACCCAGTACTTC

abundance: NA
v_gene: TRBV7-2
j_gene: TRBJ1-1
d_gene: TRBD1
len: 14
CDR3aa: CASSLTGGYTEAFF
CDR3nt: TGTGCCAGCAGCTTGACAGGGGGCTACACTGAAGCTTTCTTT

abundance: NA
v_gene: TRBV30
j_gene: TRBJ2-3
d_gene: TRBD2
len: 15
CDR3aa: CAWSVASGGSDTQYF
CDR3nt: TGTGCCTGGAGTGTGGCTAGCGGGGGGTCAGATACGCAGTATTTT

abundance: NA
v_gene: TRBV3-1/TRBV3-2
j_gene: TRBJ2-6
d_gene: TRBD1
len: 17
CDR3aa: CASSWDRVVSGANVLTF
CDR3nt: TGTGCCAGCAGCTGGGACAGGGTGGTCTCTGGGGCCAACGTCCTGACTTTC

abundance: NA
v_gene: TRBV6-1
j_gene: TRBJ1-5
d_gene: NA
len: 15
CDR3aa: CASSEQQGGNQPQHF
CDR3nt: TGTGCCAGCAGTGAACAACAGGGAGGGAATCAGCCCCAGCATTTT

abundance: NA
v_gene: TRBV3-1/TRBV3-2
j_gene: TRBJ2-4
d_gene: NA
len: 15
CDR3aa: CASSRSTGPGNIQYF
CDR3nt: TGTGCCAGCAGCCGCTCGACAGGCCCGGGGAACATTCAGTACTTC

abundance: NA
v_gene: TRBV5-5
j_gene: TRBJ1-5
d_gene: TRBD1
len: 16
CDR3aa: CASSLREDRGNQPQHF
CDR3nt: TGTGCCAGCAGCCTAAGGGAAGACAGGGGGAATCAGCCCCAGCATTTT

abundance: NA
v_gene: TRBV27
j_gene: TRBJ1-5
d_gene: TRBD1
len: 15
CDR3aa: CASRPGTGSNQPQHF
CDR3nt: TGTGCCAGCAGACCCGGGACAGGGAGCAATCAGCCCCAGCATTTT

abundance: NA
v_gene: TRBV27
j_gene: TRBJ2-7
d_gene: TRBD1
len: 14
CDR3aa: CASSLRDRVYEQYF
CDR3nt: TGTGCCAGCAGTTTAAGGGACAGGGTCTACGAGCAGTACTTC

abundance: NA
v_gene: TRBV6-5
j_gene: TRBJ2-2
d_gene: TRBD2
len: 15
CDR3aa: CASRRTSGRTGELFF
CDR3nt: TGTGCCAGCAGGAGGACTAGCGGGAGGACCGGGGAGCTGTTTTTT

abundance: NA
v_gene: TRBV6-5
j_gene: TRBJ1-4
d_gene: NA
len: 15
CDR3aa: CASSYSTGVNEKLFF
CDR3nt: TGTGCCAGCAGTTACTCGACAGGCGTTAATGAAAAACTGTTTTTT

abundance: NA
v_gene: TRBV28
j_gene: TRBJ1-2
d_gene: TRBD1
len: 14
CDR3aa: CASRARDRGHGYTF
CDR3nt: TGTGCCAGCAGGGCCCGGGACAGGGGTCATGGCTACACCTTC

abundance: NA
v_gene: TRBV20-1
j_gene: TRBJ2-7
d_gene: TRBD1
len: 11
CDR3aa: CSAWDRGEQYF
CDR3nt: TGCAGTGCCTGGGACAGGGGCGAGCAGTACTTC

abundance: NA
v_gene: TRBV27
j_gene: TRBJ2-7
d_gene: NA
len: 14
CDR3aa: CASSFRSLTYEQYF
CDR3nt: TGTGCCAGCAGTTTCCGGTCCCTGACCTACGAGCAGTACTTC